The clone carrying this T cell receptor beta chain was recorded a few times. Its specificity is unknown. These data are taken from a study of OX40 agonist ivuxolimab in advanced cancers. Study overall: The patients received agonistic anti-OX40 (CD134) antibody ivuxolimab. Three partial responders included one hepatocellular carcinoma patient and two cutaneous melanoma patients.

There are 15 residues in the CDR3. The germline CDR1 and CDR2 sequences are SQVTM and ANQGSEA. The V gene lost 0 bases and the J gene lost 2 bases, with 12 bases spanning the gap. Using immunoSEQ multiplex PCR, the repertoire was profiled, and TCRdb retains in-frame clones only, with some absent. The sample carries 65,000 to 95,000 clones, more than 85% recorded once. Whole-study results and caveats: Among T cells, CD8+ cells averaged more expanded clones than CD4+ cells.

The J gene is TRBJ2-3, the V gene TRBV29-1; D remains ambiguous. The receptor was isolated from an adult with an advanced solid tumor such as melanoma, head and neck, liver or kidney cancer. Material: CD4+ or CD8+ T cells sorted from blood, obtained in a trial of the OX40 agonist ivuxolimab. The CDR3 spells CSVEDRGRTTDTQYF. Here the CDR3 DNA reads TGCAGCGTTGAAGATCGAGGCAGGACCACAGATACGCAGTATTTT.